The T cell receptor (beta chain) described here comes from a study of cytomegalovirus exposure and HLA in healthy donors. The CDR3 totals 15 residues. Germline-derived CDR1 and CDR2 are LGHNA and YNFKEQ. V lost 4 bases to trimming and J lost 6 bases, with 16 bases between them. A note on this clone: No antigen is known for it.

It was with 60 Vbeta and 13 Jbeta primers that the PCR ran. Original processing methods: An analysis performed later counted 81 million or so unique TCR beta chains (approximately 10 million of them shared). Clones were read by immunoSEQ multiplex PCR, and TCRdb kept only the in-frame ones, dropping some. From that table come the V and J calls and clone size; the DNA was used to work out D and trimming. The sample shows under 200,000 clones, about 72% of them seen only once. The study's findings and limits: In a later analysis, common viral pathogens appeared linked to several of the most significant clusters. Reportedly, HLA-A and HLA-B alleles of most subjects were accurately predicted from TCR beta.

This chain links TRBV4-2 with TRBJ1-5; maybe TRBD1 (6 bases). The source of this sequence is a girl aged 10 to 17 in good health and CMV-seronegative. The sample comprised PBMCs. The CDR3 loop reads CASSPGWQGSQPQHF. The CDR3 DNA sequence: TGTGCCAGCAGCCCCGGTTGGCAGGGGAGTCAGCCCCAGCATTTT.